A single sample gave rise to the 8 T cell receptor beta chains below, sequenced in a study of cytomegalovirus exposure and HLA in healthy donors. The repertoire was sequenced with immunoSEQ multiplex PCR; TCRdb's copy has only in-frame clones and lacks some. The table has some 100,000 clones, 88% seen once. Specimen: PBMCs. The receptors here all came from a woman aged 18-29 years in good health and CMV-seronegative.

CDR3 in DNA: TGTGCCAGCAGGTACAGGGGTGACTATGGCTACACCTTC. Its translation is CASRYRGDYGYTF. The chain uses TRBV27 and TRBJ1-2; 7 nucleotides agree with TRBD1. The ends lost 6 bases at V and 3 bases at J; junction bases unmatched: 4. This CDR3 region has 13 residues. Germline CDR1 MNHEY, CDR2 SMNVEV (reference sequence).

This clone was seen more than once but under ten times. The chain is built from TRBV5-6 and TRBJ1-5, with a possible D match to TRBD1 (5 bases). Trimming removed 4 bases at V and 5 bases at J, with 19 bases between. This CDR3 contains 16 residues. The germline V gene has CDR1 SGHDT and CDR2 YYEEEE. The CDR3 DNA reads as TGTGCCAGCAGCCAATGGCGCGGGGGAGCGCATCAGCCCCAGCATTTT. This translates into CASSQWRGGAHQPQHF.

V is TRBV5-1 and J is TRBJ2-1, with a tentative D call TRBD2 (6 bases). This CDR3 comprises 12 residues. From germline, CDR1 is SGHRS and CDR2 YFSETQ. V was cut by 3 bases and J by 7 bases, with 8 bases left in between. The CDR3 DNA reads TGCGCCAGCAGCTGGGCGGGGAATGAGCAGTTCTTC. It codes for CASSWAGNEQFF.

The genes are TRBV30 and TRBJ1-5; D is perhaps TRBD1 (6 bases). CDR3 length: 15 residues. From germline, CDR1 is GTSNPN and CDR2 SVGIG (reference sequence). V lost 3 bases and J 5 bases, leaving 17 bases between the germline ends. CDR3 in amino acids: CAWSQGHGMDQPQHF. The DNA for the CDR3 is TGTGCCTGGAGCCAGGGACACGGGATGGATCAGCCCCAGCATTTT.

The CDR3 protein is CASSLSGLLNTEAFF. CDR3 in DNA: TGCGCCAGCAGCTTAAGTGGACTCTTGAACACTGAAGCTTTCTTT. The chain combines TRBV5-1 with TRBJ1-1, with D unresolved. Trimming pared 2 bases from V and 0 bases from J, leaving 11 bases between. The CDR3 loop spans 15 amino acids. Looked up from germline, CDR1 is SGHRS and CDR2 is YFSETQ.

The rearrangement links TRBV30 to TRBJ2-1; possibly TRBD1 for D (6 bases). This CDR3 has 15 amino acids. The V gene lost 5 bases and the J gene lost 8 bases, with 22 bases spanning the gap. The V gene's germline CDR1 is GTSNPN and CDR2 SVGIG (reference sequence). CDR3 sequence reads: CAWDSGQLIGDEQFF. The CDR3 bases are TGTGCCTGGGACTCGGGACAACTCATCGGGGATGAGCAGTTCTTC.

This clone was recorded once. The rearrangement joins TRBV13 to TRBJ2-1; 8 bases agree with TRBD2. V lost 7 bases to trimming and J lost 0 bases; unmatched junction nucleotides: 11. There are 17 residues in the CDR3. Germline V gene sequence: CDR1 PRHDT, CDR2 FYEKMQ (reference sequence). The CDR3 DNA reads TGTGCCAGCATACACGGGGGGGGGCAGAGCTCCTACAATGAGCAGTTCTTC. This gives the protein CASIHGGGQSSYNEQFF.

V and J are TRBV30 and TRBJ2-2, with a tentative D call TRBD1 (6 bases). The V end lost 7 bases, the J end lost 1 base, and 16 bases lay between the germline ends. From germline, CDR1 is GTSNPN and CDR2 SVGIG (reference sequence). The CDR3 runs to 15 residues. DNA of the CDR3: TGTGCCTTGGAGCACGGGACACAGAACACCGGGGAGCTGTTTTTT. Protein product: CALEHGTQNTGELFF.